This T cell receptor beta chain was obtained from a study of OX40 agonist ivuxolimab in advanced cancers. The protocol was immunoSEQ multiplex PCR, while the TCRdb copy is restricted to in-frame clones and leaves out a portion. The table has more than 35,000 clones, over 65% seen once. Concerning this clone: What it binds is not known. Other DNA sequences in this specimen translate into the identical CDR3.

Trimming took 3 bases from V and 1 from J, leaving 7 bases between them. The germline V gene encodes CDR1 SGDLS and CDR2 YYNGEE. CDR3 length: 13 residues. Study-wide points: Nonresponders included some who also had low normalized T-cell clonal expansion.

The receptor's source is an adult with an advanced solid tumor such as melanoma, head and neck, liver or kidney cancer. The material was CD4+ or CD8+ T cells sorted from blood, obtained in a trial of the OX40 agonist ivuxolimab. The V call is TRBV9, the J call TRBJ1-1; possibly TRBD1 for D (5 bases). The CDR3 DNA is TGTGCCAGCAGCGCCACAGGGAACACTGAAGCTTTCTTT. It codes for CASSATGNTEAFF.